This TCR beta chain was identified during a study of blood T cell repertoires in COVID-19. Turning to the study itself: In each case, the material was cDNA or gDNA derived from T cells, B-cell-depleted T cells, or PBMCs.

Authors' processing steps: Estimates of nucleated cell counts were drawn from the amplification of reference gene primers. Sequencing used immunoSEQ multiplex PCR; TCRdb keeps in-frame clones, though not all of them. Clone size and V and J calls were adopted from that table, with D and trimming inferred from the DNA. The data show 90,000 to 120,000 clones, about 91% seen once. V lost 5 bases to trimming and J lost 0 bases, with 10 bases between them. This CDR3 has 14 residues. Germline assignment: CDR1 ENHRY and CDR2 SYGVKD. Sequencing was performed on peripheral blood. The sequence was obtained from a man between 45 and 60 years old with active or convalescent COVID-19. The rearrangement joins TRBV10-3 to TRBJ1-1, with D maybe TRBD1 (5 bases). CDR3 in DNA: TGTGCCATCAGTCCTGGGGGGATGAACACTGAAGCTTTCTTT. It translates to CAISPGGMNTEAFF.